Shown below are 14 T cell receptor beta chains from a single sample sequenced in a study of T cell repertoires in cytomegalovirus infection. No antigen has been identified for these receptors. TCRdb redid the calling of the reads with MiXCR, one entry per CDR3 protein. The sample lists hundreds of thousands of distinct CDR3 sequences; around a third were seen once. Sequencing was performed on cultured CD8+ T cells from PBMCs, taken from culture after CMV antigen stimulation. The receptors shown here come from a human donor in good health (CMV status not recorded). Some clones in this sample may be carry-over from other donors' samples.

The V gene is TRBV7-2, the J gene TRBJ1-1, with D possibly being TRBD1 (6 bases). Trimming pared 5 bases from V and 2 bases from J, leaving 15 bases between. The CDR3 has 15 residues. Germline loops: CDR1 SGHTA, CDR2 FQGNSA. CDR3 loop: CASSPTAQGNTEAFF. The CDR3 DNA is TGTGCCAGCAGCCCTACGGCACAGGGTAACACTGAAGCTTTCTTT.

The chain employs TRBV15 and TRBJ2-3; 9 bases are shared with TRBD2. Unmatched junction bases numbered 10, after V lost 0 bases and J lost 6 bases. Per germline, CDR1 LNHNV and CDR2 YYDKDF (reference sequence). There are 17 residues in the CDR3. CDR3 residues: CATSRERLGGGADTQYF. Here the CDR3 DNA reads TGTGCCACCAGCAGAGAGAGACTCGGCGGGGGGGCCGATACGCAGTATTTT.

This clonotype was seen only a few times. V gene TRBV7-9 combines with J gene TRBJ1-4; D ambiguous. The CDR3 sequence is 15 residues long. Trimming took off 6 bases at V and 0 bases at J, with 11 bases between the two ends. Germline lookup yields CDR1 SEHNR and CDR2 FQNEAQ (reference sequence). CDR3 in DNA: TGTGCCAGCAGGGGCCCCGAGGCAACTAATGAAAAACTGTTTTTT. Protein product: CASRGPEATNEKLFF.

The chain employs TRBV6-6 and TRBJ2-7; D gene unclear. V was clipped by 5 bases and J by 3 bases, with 11 bases between them. The CDR3 sequence is 13 residues long. The germline V gene encodes CDR1 MNHNY and CDR2 SVGAGI (reference sequence). CDR3 nucleotide sequence: TGTGCCAGCAGTACCGACACCTTCTACGAGCAGTACGTC. Translated, it gives CASSTDTFYEQYV.

This clonotype was detected only a few times. The J gene is TRBJ2-7, the V gene TRBV4-1; 8 positions match TRBD2. This CDR3 is built from 17 residues. Trimming cost V 0 bases and J 2 bases; bases outside gene matches: 9. Per the germline V gene, CDR1 is MGHRA and CDR2 is YSYEKL. For the CDR3, the DNA is TGCGCCAGCAGCCAAGATTGGGACGGCGGGGGGACCTACGAGCAGTACGTC. Encoded protein: CASSQDWDGGGTYEQYV.

In this sample, this clonotype turned up many times. The chain is built from TRBV7-2 and TRBJ2-1; D uncertain. The CDR3 runs 16 residues. V shed 1 base and J shed 6 bases, with 16 bases lying between them. The V gene's germline CDR1 is SGHTA and CDR2 FQGNSA. This CDR3 is CASSLGPLPPPNEQFF. The DNA for the CDR3 is TGTGCCAGCAGCTTAGGGCCACTCCCTCCCCCCAATGAGCAGTTCTTC.

In DNA form, the CDR3 reads TGTGCCAGCAGCTTAGGGCCCGGGGCAGGGCGAGAGCAGTACTTC. It yields the protein CASSLGPGAGREQYF. The chain combines TRBV11-2 with TRBJ2-7; D possibly matches TRBD1 or TRBD2 (5 bases each). Trimming removed 1 base from V and 7 bases from J, with 17 bases in between. Germline CDR1 is SGHAT and CDR2 is FQNNGV. The CDR3 runs 15 residues.

This clonotype was observed a handful of times. The chain recombines TRBV6-1 with TRBJ2-1; 12 bases fit TRBD1. Germline loops: CDR1 MNHNS, CDR2 SASEGT. V dropped 5 bases and J dropped 8; count of bases not matched to a gene: 7. The CDR3 length is 15 residues. Here the CDR3 DNA reads TGTGCCAGCAGTCCGCTCGGGACAGGGGGCTATGAGCAGTTCTTC. This gives the protein CASSPLGTGGYEQFF.

This clonotype has a handful of counts. This chain uses TRBV29-1 with TRBJ2-2, with D possibly matching TRBD2 (7 bases). V gave up 4 bases and J gave up 5 bases, with 17 bases separating them. CDR1 SQVTM and CDR2 ANQGSEA come from the germline V gene. The CDR3 totals 15 residues. Here the CDR3 DNA reads TGCAGCGTTGCCGGCGGGGGCAAGTCGACCGGGGAGCTGTTTTTT. Protein product: CSVAGGGKSTGELFF.

V gene TRBV19 combines with J gene TRBJ2-7, with a tentative D call TRBD1 (7 bases). The CDR3 contains 13 residues. Trimming stripped 5 bases from V and 2 bases from J, with 10 bases between. Germline lookup yields CDR1 LNHDA and CDR2 SQIVND (reference sequence). In DNA, the CDR3 is TGTGCCAGTAGTGCGGGACAGACCTACGAGCAGTACTTC. Residues: CASSAGQTYEQYF.

This sequence joins TRBV18 and TRBJ2-1, with D uncertain. The CDR3 totals 13 residues. From germline, CDR1 is KGHSH and CDR2 LQKENI. Trimming removed 0 bases from V and 9 bases from J, with 9 bases in between. The CDR3 DNA follows: TGTGCCAGCTCACCACCAGGGTTTAGTGAGCAGTTCTTC. Translated: CASSPPGFSEQFF. The variable domain in full, with the rest retrieved from reference TRBV18 and TRBJ2-1, is NAGVMQNPRHLVRRRGQEARLRCSPMKGHSHVYWYRQLPEEGLKFMVYLQKENIIDESGMPKERFSAEFPKEGPSILRIQQVVRGDSAAYFCASSPPGFSEQFFGPGTRLTVL.

This sequence joins TRBV7-4 and TRBJ1-1; 9 bases align to TRBD1. The CDR3 has 15 amino acids. CDR1 SGHVT and CDR2 SQSDAQ come from the germline V gene. After removal of 2 bases from V and 5 bases from J, the junction contained 6 bases not matched to a gene. The CDR3 sequence is CASSLIPGTGTEAFF. The CDR3 bases are TGTGCCAGCAGCTTAATCCCAGGGACAGGGACTGAAGCTTTCTTT.

At least ten counts were recorded for this clonotype. The genes are TRBV27 and TRBJ2-1; D is unclear. The CDR3 is made up of 14 amino acids. V was trimmed by 5 bases and J by 0 bases, leaving 8 bases between them. Germline assignment: CDR1 MNHEY and CDR2 SMNVEV (reference sequence). CDR3 amino acids: CASSDGSSYNEQFF. The DNA for the CDR3 is TGTGCCAGCAGTGACGGTAGCTCCTACAATGAGCAGTTCTTC.

This chain uses TRBV12-3 or TRBV12-4 with TRBJ2-7; tentatively, D is TRBD1 or TRBD2 (5 bases each). Trimming pared 4 bases from V and 5 bases from J, leaving 12 bases between. The CDR3 covers 13 residues. CDR3 loop: CASSSGRIDEQYF. The CDR3 bases are TGTGCCAGCAGTTCGGGGCGCATCGACGAGCAGTACTTC.